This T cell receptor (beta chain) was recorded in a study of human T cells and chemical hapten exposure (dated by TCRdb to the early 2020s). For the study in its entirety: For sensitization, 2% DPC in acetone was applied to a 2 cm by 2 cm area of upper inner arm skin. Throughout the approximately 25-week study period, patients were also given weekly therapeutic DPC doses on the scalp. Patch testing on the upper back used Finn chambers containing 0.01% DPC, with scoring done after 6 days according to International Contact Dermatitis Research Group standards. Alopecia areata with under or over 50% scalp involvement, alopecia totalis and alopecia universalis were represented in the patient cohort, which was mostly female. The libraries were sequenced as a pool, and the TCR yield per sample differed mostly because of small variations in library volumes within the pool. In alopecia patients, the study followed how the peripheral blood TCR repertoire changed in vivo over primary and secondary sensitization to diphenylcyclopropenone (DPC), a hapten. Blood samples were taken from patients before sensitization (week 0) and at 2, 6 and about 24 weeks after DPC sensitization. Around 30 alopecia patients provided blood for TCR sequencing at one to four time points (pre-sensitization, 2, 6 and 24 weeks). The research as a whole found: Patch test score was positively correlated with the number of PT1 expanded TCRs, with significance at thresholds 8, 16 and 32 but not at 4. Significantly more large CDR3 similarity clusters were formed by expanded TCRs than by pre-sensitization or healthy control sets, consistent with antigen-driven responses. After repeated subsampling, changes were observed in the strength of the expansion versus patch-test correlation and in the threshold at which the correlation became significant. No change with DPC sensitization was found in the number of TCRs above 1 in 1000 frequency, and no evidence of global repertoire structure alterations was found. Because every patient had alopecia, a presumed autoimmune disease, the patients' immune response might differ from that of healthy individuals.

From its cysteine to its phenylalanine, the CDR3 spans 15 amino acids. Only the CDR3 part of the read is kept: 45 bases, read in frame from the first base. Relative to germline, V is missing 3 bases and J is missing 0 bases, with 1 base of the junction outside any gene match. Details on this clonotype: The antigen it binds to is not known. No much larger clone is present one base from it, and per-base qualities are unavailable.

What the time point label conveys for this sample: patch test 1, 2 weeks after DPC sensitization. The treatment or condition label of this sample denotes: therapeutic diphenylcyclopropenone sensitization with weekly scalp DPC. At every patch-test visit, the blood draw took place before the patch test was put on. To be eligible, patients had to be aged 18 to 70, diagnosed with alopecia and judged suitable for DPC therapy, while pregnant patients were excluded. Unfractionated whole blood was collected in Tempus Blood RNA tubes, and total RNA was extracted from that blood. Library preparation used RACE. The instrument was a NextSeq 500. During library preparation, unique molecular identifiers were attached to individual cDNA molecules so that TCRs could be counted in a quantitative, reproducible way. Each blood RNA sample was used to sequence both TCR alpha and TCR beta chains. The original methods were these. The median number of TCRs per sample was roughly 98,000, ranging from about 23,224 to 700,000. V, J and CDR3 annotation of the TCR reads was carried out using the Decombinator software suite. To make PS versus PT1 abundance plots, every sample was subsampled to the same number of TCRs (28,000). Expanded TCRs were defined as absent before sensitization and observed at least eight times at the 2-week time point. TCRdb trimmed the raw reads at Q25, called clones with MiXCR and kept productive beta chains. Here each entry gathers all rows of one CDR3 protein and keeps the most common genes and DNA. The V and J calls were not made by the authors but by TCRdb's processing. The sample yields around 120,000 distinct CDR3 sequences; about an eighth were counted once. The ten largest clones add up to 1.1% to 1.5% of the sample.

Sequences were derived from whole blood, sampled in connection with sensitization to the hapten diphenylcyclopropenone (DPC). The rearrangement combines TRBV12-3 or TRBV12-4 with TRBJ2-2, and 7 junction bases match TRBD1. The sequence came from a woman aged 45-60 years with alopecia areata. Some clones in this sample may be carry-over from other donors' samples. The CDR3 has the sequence CASSFGTANTGELFF. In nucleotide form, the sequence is TGTGCCAGCAGTTTCGGGACAGCGAACACCGGGGAGCTGTTTTTT.